This entry features one TCR beta chain sequence. The sample originates from a study of shared clonotypes between healthy human individuals. The naive CD8 fraction comprised CD45RO-negative cells positively selected for CCR7 and excluded terminally differentiated effector memory CD45RA+ cells. The CDR3 covers 18 residues. Trimming removed 3 bases from V and 0 bases from J; junction bases left unmatched: 5. Germline V gene lookup returns CDR1 SGDLS and CDR2 YYNGEE. The data were produced by immunoSEQ multiplex PCR, yet TCRdb's version contains in-frame clones alone and is incomplete. The sample carries about 2.1 million clones, roughly 91% recorded once.

This chain connects TRBV9 to TRBJ2-2, with TRBD2 matching 13 bases. This clonotype originated in a man between 18 and 35 years old in good health. Some clones in this sample may be carry-over from other donors' samples. Material for sequencing was naive CD8+ T cells from PBMCs. The CDR3 protein is CASSEGLAGNPNTGELFF. CDR3 sequence (DNA): TGTGCCAGCAGCGAGGGACTAGCGGGAAATCCGAACACCGGGGAGCTGTTTTTT. The full variable domain, completed using reference TRBV9 and TRBJ2-2, is DSGVTQTPKHLITATGQRVTLRCSPRSGDLSVYWYQQSLDQGLQFLIQYYNGEERAKGNILERFSAQQFPDLHSELNLSSLELGDSALYFCASSEGLAGNPNTGELFFGEGSRLTVL.